This TCR beta chain came from a study of post-analysis software for immune sequencing data. Study at large: In terms of disease course, relapsing-remitting, secondary progressive and progressive-relapsing multiple sclerosis were included.

Overall study findings and caveats: Clustering by F measure revealed strong co-clustering among samples prepared together in one batch. With TRBV5-6, TRBV5-1 and TRBV20-1 included, about five TRBV segments were more frequent in patients than in controls. People with multiple sclerosis had a significantly lower normalized Chao1 diversity than controls did.

With regard to this clonotype: Its antigen is as yet unknown.

Unique-molecular-identifier-tagged TCR beta cDNA libraries were used. T cells, about 0.85 to 11 million of them, yielded roughly 470,000 cDNA molecules. Via MiXCR, TCRdb re-called the PCR reads, giving one row per CDR3 protein. The repertoire holds hundreds of thousands of distinct CDR3 sequences, with about 50% as singletons. This CDR3 has 18 residues. V shed 1 base, J shed 1 base, and the junction held 7 bases outside the gene matches. The TCR originated in a girl between 5 and 17 years old with multiple sclerosis. The sequenced material came from blood. The chain uses TRBV12-3 or TRBV12-4 and TRBJ2-1; TRBD2 matches 10 bases. CDR3 in amino acids: CASSLGLAGASSYNEQFF. CDR3 DNA sequence: TGTGCCAGCAGTTTAGGCCTAGCGGGGGCCTCATCCTACAATGAGCAGTTCTTC.